This TCR beta chain was documented in a study of tumor-infiltrating lymphocytes in glioblastoma multiforme. General study findings and limits: Unequal TCR RNA per T cell might skew measured clone sizes.

Three nested ARM-PCR rounds with V-beta and C-beta primers built TCRB libraries. These TCRB libraries lack any described unique molecular identifiers. MiXCR was run by TCRdb on the multiplex PCR reads, yielding one entry per CDR3 protein. There are about 15,000 distinct CDR3 sequences in the sample; approximately 71% occur only once, and 40% to 55% lies in the top ten. Germline V gives CDR1 SGHAT, CDR2 FQNNGV. Trimming took off 5 bases at V and 5 bases at J, with 16 bases between the two ends. This CDR3 has 14 amino acids. Only a few counts were recorded for this clonotype. Antigen: not known. The V gene is TRBV11-2, the J gene TRBJ2-7; a weak D match, TRBD2 (5 bases). Sequencing was done on a sample of brain tumor tissue. This clonotype originated in a male donor with glioblastoma. CDR3 residues: CASSRTGNYNEQYF. CDR3 nucleotides: TGTGCCAGCAGCCGAACGGGAAACTATAACGAGCAGTACTTC.